Listed below are T cell receptor beta chains from one sample, sequenced in a study of shared T cell receptors in the human thymus. Clones were sequenced by immunoSEQ multiplex PCR, and TCRdb holds only the in-frame ones, with some missing. The repertoire holds some 400,000 clones, 95% seen once, with roughly 0.02% in the top ten. The sample comprised thymocytes. Receptors were obtained from a human donor. The CDR3 runs from the conserved cysteine through the conserved F or W.

V gene	J gene	CDR3 protein
TRBV11-3	TRBJ1-1	CASSLGDTGLVRNTEAFF
TRBV27	TRBJ2-2	CASSLVLADNTGELFF
TRBV28	TRBJ2-5	CASSSYHPYDRGQETQYF
TRBV7-9	TRBJ2-7	CASSPGGQSYEQYF
TRBV27	TRBJ1-5	CASSSYNQPQHF
TRBV15	TRBJ1-4	CATSGDRVEEKLFF
TRBV5-1	TRBJ2-4	CASSLGPLGVAKNIQYF
TRBV9	TRBJ2-3	CASSLRWASGVGNTSTDTQYF
TRBV11-2	TRBJ1-1	CASSLESNTEAFF
TRBV18	TRBJ1-1	CASSPESPPTGNGNTEAFF
TRBV28	TRBJ2-1	CASSTRRGRDEQFF
TRBV25-1	TRBJ2-3	CASSESGSHWADTQYF
TRBV4-3	TRBJ2-5	CASSQDAGLEREGLQYF
TRBV28	TRBJ1-1	CASSPDRGRNTEAFF
TRBV13	TRBJ2-1	CASSLGLAGLYNEQFF
TRBV6-1	TRBJ1-6	CASSDLVRSLQYNSPLHF
TRBV7-7	TRBJ2-7	CASSPCWILGDYEQYF
TRBV5-6	TRBJ2-3	CASSSGPSKRSDTQYF
TRBV28	TRBJ2-4	CASSPGGRSKNIQYF
TRBV19	TRBJ2-3	CASSIRRGGADTDTQYF
TRBV7-2	TRBJ2-3	CASSWTSGSTDTQYF
TRBV5-6	TRBJ2-7	CASSLWPGQGNYEQYF
TRBV15	TRBJ2-5	CATSSGGSGETQYF
TRBV4-1	TRBJ1-2	CASSLRHGSANYGYTF